Following are 24 T cell receptor beta chains from one sample sequenced in a study of blood T cell repertoires in COVID-19. Data came from immunoSEQ multiplex PCR; TCRdb stores just in-frame clones and leaves some out. The table has more than 70,000 clones, about 93% seen once; the top ten hold over 3.5%. Sequences were obtained from peripheral blood. These receptor sequences come from a woman between 50 and 59 years old in a cohort sampled during active COVID-19.

This chain connects TRBV30 to TRBJ2-5; 10 nucleotides line up with TRBD2. Germline assignment: CDR1 GTSNPN and CDR2 SVGIG (reference sequence). V trimming: 0 bases; J trimming: 4 bases; junction bases outside the gene matches: 2. The CDR3 runs 14 residues. DNA for the CDR3: TGTGCCTGGAGTGTCTTAGCGGGGGGAGAGACCCAGTACTTC. This translates into CAWSVLAGGETQYF.

This rearrangement joins TRBV19 to TRBJ2-7, with a possible D match to TRBD2 (7 bases). Germline assignment: CDR1 LNHDA and CDR2 SQIVND (reference sequence). The CDR3 consists of 15 residues. V lost 3 bases to trimming and J lost 7 bases, with 19 bases between them. CDR3 bases: TGTGCCAGTAGTATGATGGCGGGGGCCTCTGGGGAGCAGTACTTC. Its translation: CASSMMAGASGEQYF.

Here the CDR3 reads CASSADWTSGRPLEQYF. DNA of the CDR3: TGTGCCAGCAGCGCGGACTGGACTAGCGGGAGGCCACTCGAGCAGTACTTC. The chain combines TRBV7-8 with TRBJ2-7, with TRBD2 matching 14 bases. The J segment lost 6 bases and the V segment lost 5 bases, leaving 12 bases of the junction unmatched. From germline, CDR1 is SGHVS and CDR2 FQNEAQ. The CDR3 consists of 17 residues.

CDR3 amino acids: CSVEDIGTGFGGEQFF. The CDR3 DNA is TGCAGCGTTGAAGATATTGGGACAGGGTTCGGGGGTGAGCAGTTCTTC. This chain joins TRBV29-1 and TRBJ2-1; 9 positions match TRBD1. CDR1 SQVTM and CDR2 ANQGSEA come from the germline V gene. Trimming cost V 0 bases and J 9 bases; bases outside gene matches: 12. The length of the CDR3 is 16 residues.

This rearrangement joins TRBV30 to TRBJ1-1; D may be TRBD1 (6 bases). This CDR3 spans 16 amino acids. Germline lookup yields CDR1 GTSNPN and CDR2 SVGIG (reference sequence). Between the trimmed V and J ends, which lost 4 bases and 5 bases, there was a span of 23 bases. The CDR3 protein is CAWNPWQGTKETEAFF. Here the CDR3 DNA reads TGTGCCTGGAACCCGTGGCAGGGGACAAAAGAGACTGAAGCTTTCTTT.

The chain links TRBV11-2 to TRBJ2-1, with 9 positions matching TRBD2. The V segment lost 5 bases and the J segment 3 bases; nucleotides outside the gene matches: 14. The CDR3 loop spans 18 amino acids. Germline V gives CDR1 SGHAT, CDR2 FQNNGV. The CDR3 region is CASSETKKTLAGYNEQFF. The DNA of the CDR3 is TGTGCCAGCAGCGAAACCAAAAAAACACTAGCGGGCTACAATGAGCAGTTCTTC. The complete variable domain, with remaining parts taken from reference TRBV11-2 and TRBJ2-1, reads EAGVAQSPRYKIIEKRQSVAFWCNPISGHATLYWYQQILGQGPKLLIQFQNNGVVDDSQLPKDRFSAERLKGVDSTLKIQPAKLEDSAVYLCASSETKKTLAGYNEQFFGPGTRLTVL.

This chain joins TRBV4-2 and TRBJ2-2; 7 bases line up with TRBD2. The CDR3 loop spans 17 amino acids. Losses at the gene ends were 3 bases for V and 5 bases for J; bases not matched to a gene: 12. CDR1 is LGHNA, CDR2 YNFKEQ, per germline. The CDR3 here is CASSHVGGGLTTGELFF. DNA for the CDR3: TGTGCCAGCAGCCACGTTGGTGGGGGACTAACTACCGGGGAGCTGTTTTTT.

There are a few counts of this clone. This chain uses TRBV30 with TRBJ1-6; D gene unclear. The germline V gene encodes CDR1 GTSNPN and CDR2 SVGIG (reference sequence). Trimming left V 0 bases short and J 6 bases short, with 6 bases between. The length of the CDR3 is 13 residues. CDR3 bases: TGTGCCTGGAGTGTAAACGGTAATTCACCCCTCCACTTT. Protein sequence: CAWSVNGNSPLHF.

The chain has TRBV10-1 and TRBJ2-1; 7 bases are a match to TRBD2. V lost 3 bases and J lost 4; bases outside the gene matches: 3. The germline V gene has CDR1 WNHNN and CDR2 SYGVQD (reference sequence). CDR3 length equals 14 residues. The CDR3 spells CASSEGLVYNEQFF. In nucleotides, the CDR3 is TGCGCCAGCAGTGAAGGACTAGTTTACAATGAGCAGTTCTTC.

The chain recombines TRBV4-1 with TRBJ1-2; 9 bases are a match to TRBD1. V shed 0 bases and J 6 bases; nucleotides not matched to a gene: 5. Germline loops: CDR1 MGHRA, CDR2 YSYEKL. This CDR3 has 15 residues. The CDR3 loop is CASSQDRGQGHGYTF. The CDR3 DNA reads TGCGCCAGCAGCCAAGATAGGGGACAGGGCCATGGCTACACCTTC.

V is TRBV29-1 and J is TRBJ1-1; 9 nucleotides align to TRBD1. The V and J ends lost 4 bases and 11 bases, in that order; junction bases with no gene match: 11. The CDR3 is 13 amino acids. Germline V gene lookup returns CDR1 SQVTM and CDR2 ANQGSEA. As DNA, the CDR3 is TGCAGCGTTGGGACCGGGACAGGGACGAGGGCTTTCTTT. Translation: CSVGTGTGTRAFF.

The CDR3 protein is CASSTGGVGNEQYF. The CDR3 DNA sequence: TGTGCCAGCAGCACCGGGGGGGTTGGTAACGAGCAGTACTTC. This chain uses TRBV28 with TRBJ2-7; TRBD2 agrees at 8 bases. In germline, CDR1 is MDHEN, CDR2 SYDVKM. The CDR3 has 14 residues. V lost 6 bases to trimming and J lost 5 bases; unmatched junction nucleotides: 9.

The J gene is TRBJ2-1, the V gene TRBV7-6, with TRBD2 matching over 11 bases. The CDR3 is 19 residues long. The V and J ends lost 5 bases and 8 bases, in that order; junction bases with no gene match: 20. Germline-derived CDR1 and CDR2 are SGHVS and FNYEAQ. CDR3 in DNA: TGTGCCAGCAGCCCACGGGGAGGTAGCGGGGGGGCAGTTCTCGATGAGCAGTTCTTC. The encoded protein is CASSPRGGSGGAVLDEQFF.

The genes are TRBV9 and TRBJ1-1; 8 bases align to TRBD1. Unmatched junction bases numbered 9, after V lost 3 bases and J lost 2 bases. This CDR3 contains 16 residues. The germline gives CDR1 SGDLS, CDR2 YYNGEE. The CDR3 DNA follows: TGTGCCAGCAGCGCGGCGCCGGGACAGGTTAACACTGAAGCTTTCTTT. It is translated as CASSAAPGQVNTEAFF.

This chain joins TRBV5-4 and TRBJ2-1; 8 bases line up with TRBD2. The CDR3 is 17 residues long. Germline CDR1 and CDR2: SGHNT and YYREEE (reference sequence). J was trimmed by 2 bases and V by 4 bases; bases with no gene match: 11. CDR3 loop: CASSPGSGTPTYNEQFF. CDR3 nucleotide sequence: TGTGCCAGCAGCCCCGGTAGCGGGACGCCGACCTACAATGAGCAGTTCTTC.

The chain combines TRBV6-5 with TRBJ2-5; maybe TRBD1 (6 bases). From germline, CDR1 is MNHEY and CDR2 SVGAGI. This CDR3 has 15 amino acids. V was trimmed by 5 bases and J by 5 bases, leaving 18 bases between them. This chain's CDR3 is CASSPTGTKGETQYF. DNA for the CDR3: TGTGCCAGCAGTCCAACCGGGACAAAGGGGGAGACCCAGTACTTC.

This clone is a singleton in its sample. This rearrangement joins TRBV5-6 to TRBJ2-5; TRBD2 might be the D (6 bases). Trimming shortened V by 0 bases and J by 4 bases, and 16 bases separated the two germline ends. Germline CDR1 is SGHDT and CDR2 is YYEEEE. The CDR3 has 16 residues. Here the CDR3 DNA reads TGTGCCAGCAGCTTGGGGGGAGGAAAGTTTGGAGAGACCCAGTACTTC. It encodes CASSLGGGKFGETQYF.

The chain couples TRBV7-3 to TRBJ2-1; 8 bases are shared with TRBD1. V gave up 5 bases and J gave up 5 bases; unmatched junction bases: 2. The CDR3 covers 13 residues. Germline V gene sequence: CDR1 SGHTA, CDR2 FQGTGA. CDR3 nucleotide sequence: TGTGCCAGCAGCGAACAGGGGGACAATGAGCAGTTCTTC. Amino acids: CASSEQGDNEQFF.

The genes are TRBV5-1 and TRBJ1-1; D is possibly TRBD1 (6 bases). The CDR3 is 15 residues long. Germline lookup yields CDR1 SGHRS and CDR2 YFSETQ. The V end lost 4 bases, the J end lost 8 bases, and 21 bases lay between the germline ends. Here the CDR3 DNA reads TGCGCCAGCAGCGCCAGACCGGGACACGACGACGAAGCTTTCTTT. This translates into CASSARPGHDDEAFF.

The chain couples TRBV3-1 (or the pseudogene TRBV3-2) to TRBJ2-5; 8 bases align to TRBD2. The germline CDR1 and CDR2 sequences are LGHDT and YNNKEL (reference sequence). The CDR3 loop spans 14 amino acids. V dropped 0 bases and J dropped 3; count of bases not matched to a gene: 0. The CDR3 region is CASSQEAGEETQYF. The CDR3 nucleotides are TGTGCCAGCAGCCAAGAAGCGGGGGAAGAGACCCAGTACTTC.

V gene TRBV7-9 combines with J gene TRBJ2-7; 8 bases map to TRBD2. Trimming took 5 bases from V and 0 from J; bases not matched to a gene: 9. The CDR3 sequence is 16 residues long. Germline values: CDR1 SEHNR, CDR2 FQNEAQ (reference sequence). CDR3 sequence reads: CASSPDSGVPSYEQYF. The CDR3 nucleotides are TGTGCCAGCAGCCCGGATAGCGGGGTTCCCTCCTACGAGCAGTACTTC.

CDR3 bases: TGTGCCAGCAGTTACACGCAGGATCCCGGCACAGATACGCAGTATTTT. As protein: CASSYTQDPGTDTQYF. The chain combines TRBV6-5 with TRBJ2-3; D call uncertain. V was shortened by 2 bases and J by 1 base, with 13 bases between the two germline ends. From germline, CDR1 is MNHEY and CDR2 SVGAGI. The CDR3 is 16 amino acids.

This clone was detected a few times. The chain carries TRBV5-1 and TRBJ1-1; TRBD1 matches 11 bases. Germline V gives CDR1 SGHRS, CDR2 YFSETQ. Unmatched junction bases numbered 9, after V lost 1 base and J lost 1 base. This CDR3 has 18 amino acids. This CDR3 reads CASSLIIGTGGGNTEAFF. Written as DNA, the CDR3 is TGCGCCAGCAGCTTGATAATCGGGACAGGGGGAGGGAACACTGAAGCTTTCTTT.

This CDR3 reads CASSPGTGVQGEQYF. The CDR3 nucleotides are TGTGCCAGCTCACCAGGGACAGGGGTTCAAGGCGAGCAGTACTTC. The rearrangement links TRBV18 to TRBJ2-7; 10 bases fit TRBD1. V was pared by 2 bases and J by 6 bases, with 7 bases of the junction left unmatched. This CDR3 contains 15 residues. Germline CDR1 reads KGHSH; CDR2 reads LQKENI.